This TCR beta chain is drawn from a study of blood T cell repertoires in COVID-19. J was trimmed by 6 bases and V by 3 bases; bases with no gene match: 7. CDR1 is LNHDA, CDR2 SQIVND, per germline (reference sequence). The CDR3 is 17 residues long. Two negative PCRs, clearance, or symptom resolution characterized the recovered Cohort 3 donors. TCRdb's table, derived via immunoSEQ multiplex PCR, lists solely in-frame clones and lacks some. The sample shows 400,000 to 450,000 clones, around 90% of them seen only once. The material sequenced was PBMCs or T cells enriched from blood (not recorded which). The receptor was isolated from a man aged 18 to 29 who had recovered from COVID-19. The chain recombines TRBV19 with TRBJ2-3, with 15 positions matching TRBD2. In DNA, the CDR3 is TGTGCCAGTAGTATGCGCCGGACTAGCGGGAGGGCGGATACGCAGTATTTT. Protein: CASSMRRTSGRADTQYF.